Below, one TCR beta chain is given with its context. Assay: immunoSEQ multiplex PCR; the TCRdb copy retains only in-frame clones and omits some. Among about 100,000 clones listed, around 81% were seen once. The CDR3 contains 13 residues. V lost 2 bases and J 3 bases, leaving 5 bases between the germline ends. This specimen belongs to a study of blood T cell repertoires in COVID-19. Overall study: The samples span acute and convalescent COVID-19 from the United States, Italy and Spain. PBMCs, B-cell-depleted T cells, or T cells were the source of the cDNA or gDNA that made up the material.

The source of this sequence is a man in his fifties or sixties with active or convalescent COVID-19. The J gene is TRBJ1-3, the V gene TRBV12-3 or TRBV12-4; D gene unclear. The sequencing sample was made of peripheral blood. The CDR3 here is CASSLSGGNTIYF. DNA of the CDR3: TGTGCCAGCAGTTTAAGCGGTGGAAACACCATATATTTT.